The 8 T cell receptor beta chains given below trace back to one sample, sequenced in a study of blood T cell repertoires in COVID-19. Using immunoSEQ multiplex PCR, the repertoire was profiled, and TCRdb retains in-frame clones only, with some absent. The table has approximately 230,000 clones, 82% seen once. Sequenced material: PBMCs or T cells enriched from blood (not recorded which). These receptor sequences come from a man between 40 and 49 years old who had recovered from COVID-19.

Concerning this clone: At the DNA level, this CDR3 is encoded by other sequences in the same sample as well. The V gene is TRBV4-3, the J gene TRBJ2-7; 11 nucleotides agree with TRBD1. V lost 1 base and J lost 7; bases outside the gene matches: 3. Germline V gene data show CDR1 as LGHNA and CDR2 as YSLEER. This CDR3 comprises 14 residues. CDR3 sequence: CASSQAGQGGEQYF. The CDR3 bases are TGCGCCAGCAGCCAAGCGGGACAGGGGGGAGAGCAGTACTTC.

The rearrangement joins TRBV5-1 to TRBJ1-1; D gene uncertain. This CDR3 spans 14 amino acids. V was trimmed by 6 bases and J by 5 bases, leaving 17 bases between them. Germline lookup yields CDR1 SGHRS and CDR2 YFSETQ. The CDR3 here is CASTVSTDFTEAFF. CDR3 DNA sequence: TGCGCCAGCACCGTCTCTACAGATTTTACTGAAGCTTTCTTT. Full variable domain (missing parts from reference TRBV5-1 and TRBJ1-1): KAGVTQTPRYLIKTRGQQVTLSCSPISGHRSVSWYQQTPGQGLQFLFEYFSETQRNKGNFPGRFSGRQFSNSRSEMNVSTLELGDSALYLCASTVSTDFTEAFFGQGTRLTVV.

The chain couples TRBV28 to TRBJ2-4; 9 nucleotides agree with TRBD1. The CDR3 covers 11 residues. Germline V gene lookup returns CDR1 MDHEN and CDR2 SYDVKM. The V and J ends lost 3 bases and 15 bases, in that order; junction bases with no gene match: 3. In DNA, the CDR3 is TGTGCCAGCAGTTTGGGACAGGGCCGGTACTTC. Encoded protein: CASSLGQGRYF.

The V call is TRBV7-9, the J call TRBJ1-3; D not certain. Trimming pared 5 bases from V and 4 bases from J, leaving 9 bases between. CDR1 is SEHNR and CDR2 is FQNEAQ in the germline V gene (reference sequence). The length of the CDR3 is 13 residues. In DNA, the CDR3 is TGTGCCAGCAGCCGTGAGAGGGGAAACACCATATATTTT. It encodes CASSRERGNTIYF.

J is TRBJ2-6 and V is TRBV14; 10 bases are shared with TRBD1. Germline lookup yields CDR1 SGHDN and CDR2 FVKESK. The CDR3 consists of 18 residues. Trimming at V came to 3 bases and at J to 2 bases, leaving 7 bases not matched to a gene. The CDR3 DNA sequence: TGTGCCAGCAGCCACCTTGGGACAGGGGCAACTGGGGCCAACGTCCTGACTTTC. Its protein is CASSHLGTGATGANVLTF.

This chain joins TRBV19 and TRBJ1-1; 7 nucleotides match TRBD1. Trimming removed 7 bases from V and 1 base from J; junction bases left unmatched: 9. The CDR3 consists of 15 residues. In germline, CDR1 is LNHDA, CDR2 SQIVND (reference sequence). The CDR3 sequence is CASNHYRGKNTEAFF. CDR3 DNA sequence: TGTGCCAGTAATCATTACAGGGGAAAGAACACTGAAGCTTTCTTT.

This CDR3 reads CASSAGLHNEQFF. As DNA, the CDR3 is TGTGCCAGCAGTGCGGGACTACACAATGAGCAGTTCTTC. The chain is built from TRBV27 and TRBJ2-1, with 7 bases identical to TRBD2. CDR3 length: 13 residues. V lost 5 bases, J lost 5 bases, and 3 bases stayed unmatched. CDR1 MNHEY and CDR2 SMNVEV come from the germline V gene (reference sequence).

CDR3 region: CASSLGPGKRGREKLFF. The DNA of the CDR3 is TGTGCCAGCAGCTTGGGGCCAGGGAAACGTGGTAGGGAAAAACTGTTTTTT. This chain uses TRBV5-6 with TRBJ1-4; D possibly corresponds to TRBD1 (5 bases). The germline V gene encodes CDR1 SGHDT and CDR2 YYEEEE. The length of the CDR3 is 17 residues. Between the trimmed V and J ends, which lost 0 bases and 8 bases, there was a span of 20 bases.